This passage covers 10 T cell receptor beta chains from one sample sequenced in a study of T-cell memory formation after mild COVID-19. TCRdb processed the 5' RACE reads anew with MiXCR; each CDR3 protein has one entry. The sample lists a few hundred thousand distinct CDR3 sequences; roughly 21% were seen once. The sequencing input was PBMCs or a T cell subset sorted from them (not recorded which). Every receptor here comes from an adult woman who had mild COVID-19 (a few samples of this study predate the infection). Cell type and time point are not known.

This clonotype occurred a few times. The chain carries TRBV6-2 or TRBV6-3 and TRBJ2-7, with D possibly being TRBD2 (7 bases). Per germline, CDR1 MNHEY and CDR2 SVGEGT. This CDR3 is built from 15 residues. V was clipped by 2 bases and J by 3 bases, with 14 bases between them. The CDR3 DNA follows: TGTGCCAGCAGTTACGAACAGGGAGGGATCTACGAGCAGTACTTC. Its translation: CASSYEQGGIYEQYF.

This clonotype was picked up a small number of times. J is TRBJ2-7 and V is TRBV14; TRBD1 aligns across 7 bases. Trimming took 6 bases from V and 0 from J; bases not matched to a gene: 11. The CDR3 is made up of 16 amino acids. Germline CDR1 and CDR2: SGHDN and FVKESK. The CDR3 loop is CASSSAGTAYSYEQYF. The CDR3, as DNA: TGTGCCAGCAGTAGCGCCGGGACAGCCTACTCCTACGAGCAGTACTTC.

The J gene is TRBJ1-4, the V gene TRBV7-2; no reliable D call. V was cut by 5 bases and J by 5 bases, with 15 bases left in between. This CDR3 comprises 15 residues. Germline CDR1 is SGHTA and CDR2 is FQGNSA. The CDR3 nucleotides are TGTGCCAGCAGCCCACGGACGGGAAAAAATGAAAAACTGTTTTTT. Translated, it gives CASSPRTGKNEKLFF.

The chain combines TRBV20-1 with TRBJ1-1, with D unclear. CDR1 and CDR2 from the germline V gene are DFQATT and SNEGSKA (reference sequence). The CDR3 totals 13 residues. The ends were cut back, 3 bases at V and 3 bases at J, with 11 bases in the middle. The CDR3: CSARKQWDTEAFF. The CDR3 region has the DNA TGCAGTGCTAGGAAACAGTGGGACACTGAAGCTTTCTTT.

This clonotype was seen many times. This chain connects TRBV5-6 to TRBJ2-5; D gene unclear. With the DNA end fitting TRBJ2-3 better, the J assignment may be wrong. Germline V lookup: CDR1 SGHDT, CDR2 YYEEEE. The CDR3 extends over 11 amino acids. CDR3 in DNA: TGTGCCAGCAGCTTAGGTCCTACGCAGTATTTT. Amino acids: CASSLGPTQYF.

This clonotype was counted between two and nine times. V usage is TRBV12-3 or TRBV12-4 and J usage is TRBJ1-1; maybe TRBD1 (5 bases). This CDR3 region has 15 residues. The ends were cut back, 2 bases at V and 0 bases at J, with 10 bases in the middle. The CDR3 region has the DNA TGTGCCAGCAGTTTAACAGGCCCGGTGAACACTGAAGCTTTCTTT. Its protein is CASSLTGPVNTEAFF.

In this sample, this clonotype turned up many times. The chain links TRBV5-1 to TRBJ2-3; a possible D gene is TRBD2 (5 bases). CDR3 size: 12 residues. CDR1 and CDR2 (germline): SGHRS, YFSETQ. The V end lost 1 base, the J end lost 6 bases, and 6 bases lay between the germline ends. CDR3: CASSLIADTQYF. The CDR3, as DNA: TGCGCCAGCAGCTTGATAGCGGATACGCAGTATTTT. The complete variable domain, with remaining parts taken from reference TRBV5-1 and TRBJ2-3, reads KAGVTQTPRYLIKTRGQQVTLSCSPISGHRSVSWYQQTPGQGLQFLFEYFSETQRNKGNFPGRFSGRQFSNSRSEMNVSTLELGDSALYLCASSLIADTQYFGPGTRLTVL.

The table lists this clonotype with a few counts. The rearrangement links TRBV25-1 to TRBJ1-1; the D is unclear. Germline CDR1 and CDR2: MGHDK and SYGVNS. The CDR3 has 15 residues. Trimming cost V 1 base and J 1 base, with 10 bases left between them. The CDR3 spells CASSESRAGNTEAFF. The CDR3 region has the DNA TGTGCCAGCAGTGAATCTCGGGCAGGGAACACTGAAGCTTTCTTT.

This clonotype was recorded at least ten times. This rearrangement joins TRBV5-1 to TRBJ2-7, with TRBD1 matching over 9 bases. CDR1 SGHRS and CDR2 YFSETQ come from the germline V gene. Trimming took 2 bases from V and 2 from J; bases not matched to a gene: 2. The CDR3 sequence is 14 residues long. CDR3: CASSFRDRAYEQYF. The CDR3 DNA is TGCGCCAGCAGCTTCCGGGACAGGGCCTACGAGCAGTACTTC.

The table lists this clonotype with a few counts. This chain connects TRBV19 to TRBJ1-1, with D possibly matching TRBD1 (5 bases). Trimming took off 4 bases at V and 4 bases at J, with 7 bases between the two ends. This CDR3 comprises 12 residues. The germline gives CDR1 LNHDA, CDR2 SQIVND (reference sequence). The CDR3 here is CASSRGFTEAFF. In nucleotides, the CDR3 is TGTGCCAGTAGTAGGGGGTTCACTGAAGCTTTCTTT.